Shown below are 30 T cell receptor beta chains from a single sample sequenced in a study of cytomegalovirus exposure and HLA in healthy donors. Use of 60 Vbeta and 13 Jbeta primers characterized the PCR. Sequencing used immunoSEQ multiplex PCR; TCRdb keeps in-frame clones, though not all of them. The sample holds 130,000 or so clones, about 8.5% seen once. The specimen sequenced was PBMCs. Every receptor here comes from a man in his forties in good health and CMV-seronegative.

This clone was seen a few times. The rearrangement uses TRBV6-1 and TRBJ1-5; D is unresolved. CDR1 MNHNS and CDR2 SASEGT come from the germline V gene. The germline V and J ends were trimmed by 5 bases and 3 bases, with 11 bases remaining between them. The CDR3 spans 14 residues. CDR3: CASSSPGSNQPQHF. DNA of the CDR3: TGTGCCAGCAGTTCGCCGGGATCCAATCAGCCCCAGCATTTT.

The V and J genes are TRBV19 and TRBJ2-7; D gene uncertain. Trimming shortened V by 4 bases and J by 3 bases, and 19 bases separated the two germline ends. The CDR3 is 16 amino acids. Germline CDR1 and CDR2: LNHDA and SQIVND (reference sequence). CDR3 nucleotide sequence: TGTGCCAGTAGTACAATACCCACACCCGACAACTACGAGCAGTACTTC. It is translated as CASSTIPTPDNYEQYF.

This clone appeared a few times. The CDR3 loop is CASSRGQHEKLFF. The CDR3 DNA sequence: TGTGCCAGCTCAAGGGGACAGCATGAAAAACTGTTTTTT. The chain has TRBV18 and TRBJ1-4, with 7 nucleotides matching TRBD1. The ends lost 5 bases at V and 6 bases at J; junction bases unmatched: 3. The CDR3 is 13 residues long. Germline CDR1 and CDR2: KGHSH and LQKENI.

This clone was detected only a few times. The V gene is TRBV5-1, the J gene TRBJ1-3, with D uncertain. This CDR3 spans 14 amino acids. V shed 5 bases and J shed 3 bases, with 12 bases lying between them. Looked up from germline, CDR1 is SGHRS and CDR2 is YFSETQ. CDR3 sequence (DNA): TGCGCCAGCAGGACCGCGGGCGATGGAAACACCATATATTTT. This translates into CASRTAGDGNTIYF.

V usage is TRBV7-9 and J usage is TRBJ1-2; no clear D. Trimming cost V 8 bases and J 8 bases, with 18 bases left between them. Per the germline V gene, CDR1 is SEHNR and CDR2 is FQNEAQ (reference sequence). The CDR3 is 13 residues long. The CDR3: CASFSGVLGGYTF. In nucleotides, the CDR3 is TGTGCCAGCTTTTCCGGGGTGCTGGGCGGCTACACCTTC.

The CDR3 loop reads CASTLVASNEQFF. The CDR3 region has the DNA TGTGCCAGCACCCTGGTGGCTTCCAATGAGCAGTTCTTC. The chain employs TRBV7-9 and TRBJ2-1, with D hard to call. V was pared by 7 bases and J by 6 bases, with 13 bases between. The CDR3 is 13 residues long. Germline V gene lookup returns CDR1 SEHNR and CDR2 FQNEAQ (reference sequence). Variable domain in full (rest from reference TRBV7-9 and TRBJ2-1): DTGVSQNPRHKITKRGQNVTFRCDPISEHNRLYWYRQTLGQGPEFLTYFQNEAQLEKSRLLSDRFSAERPKGSFSTLEIQRTEQGDSAMYLCASTLVASNEQFFGPGTRLTVL.

This clone came up a few times. The rearrangement uses TRBV7-2 and TRBJ2-3; 11 positions match TRBD2. This CDR3 region has 16 residues. Germline trimming cut 3 bases from V and 6 bases from J; bases unmatched to any gene: 8. Germline V gene sequence: CDR1 SGHTA, CDR2 FQGNSA. CDR3 amino acids: CASSFGLAGGGDTQYF. The DNA for the CDR3 is TGTGCCAGCAGCTTTGGGCTAGCGGGGGGAGGTGATACGCAGTATTTT.

The CDR3 here is CASSIYGGDQPQHF. CDR3 DNA sequence: TGTGCCAGTAGTATCTACGGAGGGGATCAGCCCCAGCATTTT. The rearrangement uses TRBV19 and TRBJ1-5, with D possibly matching TRBD1 (5 bases). The CDR3 sequence is 14 residues long. Germline values: CDR1 LNHDA, CDR2 SQIVND (reference sequence). The V end lost 3 bases, the J end lost 5 bases, and 11 bases lay between the germline ends. Variable domain in full (rest from reference TRBV19 and TRBJ1-5): DGGITQSPKYLFRKEGQNVTLSCEQNLNHDAMYWYRQDPGQGLRLIYYSQIVNDFQKGDIAEGYSVSREKKESFPLTVTSAQKNPTAFYLCASSIYGGDQPQHFGDGTRLSIL.

A few counts support this clone. The genes are TRBV6-5 and TRBJ2-3; weak D call: TRBD1 (6 bases). Trimming took off 3 bases at V and 6 bases at J, with 10 bases between the two ends. This CDR3 region has 13 residues. The germline gives CDR1 MNHEY, CDR2 SVGAGI. Written as DNA, the CDR3 is TGTGCCAGCAGTTATTCCGGACAGGATACGCAGTATTTT. Its protein is CASSYSGQDTQYF.

This sequence joins TRBV7-3 and TRBJ2-1, with 7 bases matching TRBD2. The J segment lost 0 bases and the V segment lost 2 bases, leaving 1 base of the junction unmatched. The CDR3 is 15 residues long. Germline CDR1 is SGHTA and CDR2 is FQGTGA. CDR3 sequence (DNA): TGTGCCAGCAGCTTAGCGGGGGTCTCCTACAATGAGCAGTTCTTC. Its translation: CASSLAGVSYNEQFF. Based on the CDR3 plus reference TRBV7-3 and TRBJ2-1, the full variable domain is GAGVSQTPSNKVTEKGKYVELRCDPISGHTALYWYRQSLGQGPEFLIYFQGTGAADDSGLPNDRFFAVRPEGSVSTLKIQRTERGDSAVYLCASSLAGVSYNEQFFGPGTRLTVL.

V and J are TRBV6-1 and TRBJ2-5; 11 nucleotides match TRBD2. The CDR3 length is 16 residues. J lost 4 bases, V lost 3 bases, and 7 bases had no gene match. Germline-derived CDR1 and CDR2 are MNHNS and SASEGT. The CDR3: CASSDPVAGGRETQYF. CDR3 sequence (DNA): TGTGCCAGCAGTGACCCCGTAGCGGGGGGGCGAGAGACCCAGTACTTC.

This clone was detected only a few times. This is likely a read error, given that the CDR3 carries no conserved phenylalanine or tryptophan at its end. V usage is TRBV30 and J usage is TRBJ1-1; D is uncertain. The V end lost 3 bases, the J end lost 5 bases, and 16 bases lay between the germline ends. CDR1 is GTSNPN, CDR2 SVGIG, per germline (reference sequence). The CDR3 has 14 amino acids. The CDR3 is CAWSYLTPKTEAFL. In nucleotides, the CDR3 is TGTGCCTGGAGCTACTTAACCCCTAAAACTGAAGCTTTCTTG.

This clone was counted a few times. The chain has TRBV30 and TRBJ2-7; the D gene is possibly TRBD2 (6 bases). The V gene's germline CDR1 is GTSNPN and CDR2 SVGIG (reference sequence). This CDR3 comprises 12 residues. V was trimmed by 5 bases and J by 5 bases, leaving 13 bases between them. In DNA, the CDR3 is TGTGCCTGGGGGAGGTCGGTGGACGAGCAGTACTTC. Encoded protein: CAWGRSVDEQYF.

V and J are TRBV19 and TRBJ2-4; D is ambiguous. The CDR3 covers 13 residues. V shed 8 bases and J shed 0 bases, with 8 bases lying between them. The germline gives CDR1 LNHDA, CDR2 SQIVND (reference sequence). CDR3 sequence (DNA): TGTGCCAGTCTATCATTAGCCAAAAACATTCAGTACTTC. Protein product: CASLSLAKNIQYF.

V is TRBV5-6 and J is TRBJ1-3, with 9 bases matching TRBD1. The CDR3 spans 15 residues. V lost 4 bases to trimming and J lost 4 bases; unmatched junction nucleotides: 6. Germline loops: CDR1 SGHDT, CDR2 YYEEEE. CDR3 amino acids: CASSKNRGLGNTIYF. The DNA of the CDR3 is TGTGCCAGCAGCAAAAACAGGGGGCTCGGAAACACCATATATTTT.

This chain links TRBV5-4 with TRBJ2-7; 7 positions agree with TRBD1. Per germline, CDR1 SGHNT and CDR2 YYREEE (reference sequence). This CDR3 comprises 14 residues. The junction had 4 bases not matched to a gene; V was cut back by 0 bases and J by 4 bases. DNA of the CDR3: TGTGCCAGCAGCTTGGTAGGGGGCGGGTACGAGCAGTACTTC. Its translation: CASSLVGGGYEQYF.

This chain's CDR3 is CSGTLAGGRRTQYF. DNA for the CDR3: TGCAGCGGAACACTAGCGGGGGGGCGGAGGACCCAGTACTTC. The J gene is TRBJ2-5, the V gene TRBV29-1, with 13 bases fitting TRBD2. Per germline, CDR1 SQVTM and CDR2 ANQGSEA. This CDR3 spans 14 amino acids. Trimming took 7 bases from V and 7 from J; bases not matched to a gene: 9.

The chain has TRBV28 and TRBJ1-1, with 8 bases identical to TRBD1. With V trimmed by 6 bases and J by 9 bases, 6 bases remained unmatched. Per germline, CDR1 MDHEN and CDR2 SYDVKM. This CDR3 comprises 12 residues. The chain's CDR3 is CASSRRQGKAFF. The CDR3, as DNA: TGTGCCAGCAGCCGCCGACAGGGGAAAGCTTTCTTT.

The chain joins TRBV5-4 to TRBJ2-7; D is perhaps TRBD2 (5 bases). The CDR3 totals 12 residues. Trimming took off 3 bases at V and 4 bases at J, with 8 bases between the two ends. The germline V gene has CDR1 SGHNT and CDR2 YYREEE (reference sequence). The CDR3 DNA is TGTGCCAGCAGCTCACTAGGGTACGAGCAGTACTTC. This gives the protein CASSSLGYEQYF.

The chain links TRBV7-9 to TRBJ2-3; 8 nucleotides align to TRBD1. This CDR3 is built from 16 residues. Germline-derived CDR1 and CDR2 are SEHNR and FQNEAQ (reference sequence). J lost 2 bases, V lost 5 bases, and 9 bases had no gene match. Written as DNA, the CDR3 is TGTGCCAGCAGCCCCCTCTGGACAGGGTCCACAGATACGCAGTATTTT. This gives the protein CASSPLWTGSTDTQYF. Using reference TRBV7-9 and TRBJ2-3 for the parts outside the CDR3, the full variable domain is DTGVSQNPRHKITKRGQNVTFRCDPISEHNRLYWYRQTLGQGPEFLTYFQNEAQLEKSRLLSDRFSAERPKGSFSTLEIQRTEQGDSAMYLCASSPLWTGSTDTQYFGPGTRLTVL.

This clone was seen a few times. This chain connects TRBV27 to TRBJ1-5, with TRBD1 identical over 7 bases. V was pared by 0 bases and J by 6 bases, with 5 bases of the junction left unmatched. CDR3 length: 15 amino acids. Germline V gene sequence: CDR1 MNHEY, CDR2 SMNVEV (reference sequence). The CDR3 region is CASSLSTGVGQPQHF. CDR3 nucleotides: TGTGCCAGCAGTTTATCTACAGGGGTTGGTCAGCCCCAGCATTTT.

This clone has only a few counts. The chain has TRBV5-6 and TRBJ1-6; 7 bases match TRBD1. V lost 4 bases, J lost 5 bases, and 3 bases stayed unmatched. CDR3 length: 14 amino acids. Germline values: CDR1 SGHDT, CDR2 YYEEEE. The chain's CDR3 is CASSQQGNNSPLHF. CDR3 in DNA: TGTGCCAGCAGCCAACAGGGGAATAATTCACCCCTCCACTTT.

V is TRBV6-6 and J is TRBJ1-5, with D perhaps TRBD1 (6 bases). Looked up from germline, CDR1 is MNHNY and CDR2 is SVGAGI (reference sequence). Trimming shortened V by 8 bases and J by 11 bases, and 25 bases separated the two germline ends. The length of the CDR3 is 15 residues. CDR3 nucleotide sequence: TGTGCCAGCTGCCTCCGGGACACCCGGGCGAGGGCCCAGCATTTT. Amino acids: CASCLRDTRARAQHF.

CDR3 in DNA: TGTGCCAGCAGTAAACAGGCGATTAATTCACCCCTCCACTTT. As protein: CASSKQAINSPLHF. This rearrangement joins TRBV6-5 to TRBJ1-6; maybe TRBD1 (5 bases). Trimming left V 5 bases short and J 6 bases short, with 11 bases between. The CDR3 is 14 amino acids. Germline assignment: CDR1 MNHEY and CDR2 SVGAGI.

Concerning this clone: Relative to the germline gene, one junction end is altered; a read error may explain this. The chain joins TRBV5-1 to TRBJ2-5; TRBD1 agrees at 7 bases. The V gene's germline CDR1 is SGHRS and CDR2 YFSETQ. This CDR3 comprises 14 residues. CDR3 in DNA: TGCGCCAGCAGCTTCTCAACAGGGGAAGAGGCCCAGTACTTC. Its protein is CASSFSTGEEAQYF.

The rearrangement joins TRBV15 to TRBJ1-3, with D maybe TRBD1 (5 bases). The V gene lost 1 base and the J gene lost 0 bases, with 16 bases spanning the gap. The germline gives CDR1 LNHNV, CDR2 YYDKDF (reference sequence). This CDR3 is 18 amino acids long. Here the CDR3 DNA reads TGTGCCACCAGCAGAGGGGGGGTCGGCCTGCTCTCTGGAAACACCATATATTTT. Protein: CATSRGGVGLLSGNTIYF.

This clone was seen more than once but under ten times. J is TRBJ2-2 and V is TRBV15; TRBD1 matches 7 bases. The trim removed 0 bases at V and 4 bases at J, leaving 5 bases unmatched. Per the germline V gene, CDR1 is LNHNV and CDR2 is YYDKDF (reference sequence). This CDR3 has 16 residues. The CDR3 spells CATSRDRQGRTGELFF. The CDR3 nucleotides are TGTGCCACCAGCAGAGATAGACAGGGACGCACCGGGGAGCTGTTTTTT.

In its sample, this clone was seen a few times. Here the CDR3 DNA reads TGTGCCAGTAGTATGCCGAACTTCGCTGGAAACACCATATATTTT. Protein: CASSMPNFAGNTIYF. The rearrangement joins TRBV19 to TRBJ1-3; the D is unclear. Germline V gene lookup returns CDR1 LNHDA and CDR2 SQIVND (reference sequence). Trimming cost V 3 bases and J 2 bases, with 11 bases left between them. The CDR3 loop spans 15 amino acids. The variable domain in full, with the rest retrieved from reference TRBV19 and TRBJ1-3, is DGGITQSPKYLFRKEGQNVTLSCEQNLNHDAMYWYRQDPGQGLRLIYYSQIVNDFQKGDIAEGYSVSREKKESFPLTVTSAQKNPTAFYLCASSMPNFAGNTIYFGEGSWLTVV.

V is TRBV7-9 and J is TRBJ1-3, with D unclear. Per the germline V gene, CDR1 is SEHNR and CDR2 is FQNEAQ (reference sequence). The CDR3 has 16 residues. The V end was cut by 2 bases, the J end by 0 bases, with 11 bases between. Here the CDR3 DNA reads TGTGCCAGCAGCTTATCGGCAGGCTACTCTGGAAACACCATATATTTT. It is translated as CASSLSAGYSGNTIYF.

The V gene is TRBV4-3, the J gene TRBJ2-2, with a tentative D call TRBD2 (7 bases). V was pared by 2 bases and J by 4 bases, with 11 bases between. The CDR3 is 15 residues long. The germline CDR1 and CDR2 sequences are LGHNA and YSLEER. CDR3 DNA sequence: TGCGCCAGCAGCCAAAACGGGGGGCCCACCGGGGAGCTGTTTTTT. Amino acids: CASSQNGGPTGELFF.